The sample holds many counts of the clone carrying this T cell receptor (beta chain). This CDR3 is built from 12 residues. The junction had 1 base not matched to a gene; V was cut back by 5 bases and J by 2 bases. Germline CDR1 and CDR2: DFQATT and SNEGSKA (reference sequence). The data stem from a study of T-cell reconstitution after alpha-beta-depleted transplantation in children. Preparation of the TCRbeta library used unique molecular identifiers. TCRdb recomputed calls from the PCR reads with MiXCR, one row per CDR3 protein. This repertoire shows approximately 420,000 distinct CDR3 sequences, about 11% found once; its top ten account for about 5%.

The material sequenced was PBMCs from the stem cell graft donor, taken from the stem cell graft. V usage is TRBV20-1 and J usage is TRBJ2-3; 7 nucleotides agree with TRBD1. The source of this sequence is a human donor who donated a stem cell graft to a child with acute myeloid leukemia. The CDR3 sequence: CSAGQVTDTQYF. DNA of the CDR3: TGCAGTGCTGGACAGGTCACAGATACGCAGTATTTT.